Shown below are 25 T cell receptor beta chains from a single sample sequenced in a study of CD4+ T cells in melanoma. Data came from immunoSEQ multiplex PCR; TCRdb stores just in-frame clones and leaves some out. The table shows fewer than 5,000 clones, with about 65% occurring only once. The sequenced sample was cells from a culture (not recorded whether cultured in vitro). Every receptor here comes from a human donor with melanoma.

The chain combines TRBV10-3 with TRBJ2-7; 8 bases fit TRBD2. The CDR3 is 14 residues long. Per germline, CDR1 ENHRY and CDR2 SYGVKD. Trimming removed 2 bases from V and 6 bases from J; junction bases left unmatched: 6. The CDR3 bases are TGTGCCATCAGTGAGGGGACTAGTAATGCCGAGCAGTACTTC. Translated: CAISEGTSNAEQYF.

Regarding this clone: This sample also contains other DNA sequences that code for the same CDR3. V and J are TRBV9 and TRBJ2-7; D is ambiguous. The ends were cut back, 0 bases at V and 1 base at J, with 5 bases in the middle. The CDR3 has 13 amino acids. The V gene's germline CDR1 is SGDLS and CDR2 YYNGEE. Here the CDR3 DNA reads TGTGCCAGCAGCGTAGAGGGTTCCTACGAGCAGTACTTC. Translation gives CASSVEGSYEQYF. Full variable domain (missing parts from reference TRBV9 and TRBJ2-7): DSGVTQTPKHLITATGQRVTLRCSPRSGDLSVYWYQQSLDQGLQFLIQYYNGEERAKGNILERFSAQQFPDLHSELNLSSLELGDSALYFCASSVEGSYEQYFGPGTRLTVT.

This clone was observed a few times. The chain employs TRBV2 and TRBJ2-3; no clear D. This CDR3 is 15 amino acids long. Germline lookup yields CDR1 SNHLY and CDR2 FYNNEI. With 1 base removed from V and 2 bases from J, the gap between germline ends came to 10 bases. The CDR3 sequence: CASSEGSRYTDTQYF. The CDR3 nucleotides are TGTGCCAGCAGTGAAGGCTCACGTTACACAGATACGCAGTATTTT.

This clone has a handful of counts. The rearrangement uses TRBV11-2 and TRBJ2-7, with D unclear. Trimming stripped 0 bases from V and 2 bases from J, with 8 bases between. CDR1 is SGHAT, CDR2 FQNNGV, per germline. The CDR3 runs to 14 residues. The CDR3 DNA is TGTGCCAGCAGCTTAGATCACGGAACCTACGAGCAGTACTTC. Amino acids: CASSLDHGTYEQYF. Full variable domain (rest looked up from reference TRBV11-2 and TRBJ2-7): EAGVAQSPRYKIIEKRQSVAFWCNPISGHATLYWYQQILGQGPKLLIQFQNNGVVDDSQLPKDRFSAERLKGVDSTLKIQPAKLEDSAVYLCASSLDHGTYEQYFGPGTRLTVT.

This clone was counted between two and nine times. This sequence joins TRBV6-5 and TRBJ1-2; maybe TRBD1 (5 bases). Germline V gene sequence: CDR1 MNHEY, CDR2 SVGAGI. Trimming cost V 7 bases and J 8 bases, with 14 bases left between them. The CDR3 runs 12 residues. For the CDR3, the DNA is TGTGCCAGCACTAAGGGGCGGTCGGGCTACACCTTC. It specifies CASTKGRSGYTF.

The genes are TRBV5-1 and TRBJ2-1, with 14 positions matching TRBD2. This CDR3 is built from 17 residues. Germline CDR1 reads SGHRS; CDR2 reads YFSETQ. Trimming took 4 bases from V and 0 from J; bases not matched to a gene: 3. CDR3 DNA: TGCGCCAGCAGCGCGACTAGCGGGGGGGCCTCCTACAATGAGCAGTTCTTC. Its protein product is CASSATSGGASYNEQFF.

V and J are TRBV30 and TRBJ1-3; weak D call: TRBD1 (6 bases). The CDR3 spans 14 residues. V was trimmed by 1 base and J by 2 bases, leaving 9 bases between them. Germline V gene sequence: CDR1 GTSNPN, CDR2 SVGIG (reference sequence). The CDR3 DNA reads as TGTGCCTGGAGTGAGGGGGGAACTGGAAACACCATATATTTT. Residues: CAWSEGGTGNTIYF.

The rearrangement joins TRBV5-1 to TRBJ2-3; D may be TRBD2 (5 bases). This CDR3 has 16 amino acids. Germline V lookup: CDR1 SGHRS, CDR2 YFSETQ. The ends were cut back, 0 bases at V and 2 bases at J, with 13 bases in the middle. The CDR3 DNA reads as TGCGCCAGCAGCTTGGGTAGCGCTGGCCCCACAGATACGCAGTATTTT. Translation gives CASSLGSAGPTDTQYF.

The V gene is TRBV15, the J gene TRBJ1-4; no clear D gene. Trimming shortened V by 5 bases and J by 3 bases, and 16 bases separated the two germline ends. The CDR3 sequence is 16 residues long. Germline loops: CDR1 LNHNV, CDR2 YYDKDF (reference sequence). The CDR3 is CATSLTVLSPNEKLFF. CDR3 in DNA: TGTGCCACCAGCCTGACTGTTTTGAGTCCTAATGAAAAACTGTTTTTT.

The chain uses TRBV10-3 and TRBJ2-3; 7 bases map to TRBD1. The CDR3 consists of 13 residues. Germline-derived CDR1 and CDR2 are ENHRY and SYGVKD. After removal of 6 bases from V and 5 bases from J, the junction contained 5 bases not matched to a gene. The CDR3 is CAIRYQGEDTQYF. CDR3 nucleotides: TGTGCCATCAGGTACCAGGGGGAAGATACGCAGTATTTT.

V is TRBV5-1 and J is TRBJ2-7; 8 nucleotides agree with TRBD1. The CDR3 runs to 15 residues. Looked up from germline, CDR1 is SGHRS and CDR2 is YFSETQ. The J segment lost 0 bases and the V segment lost 3 bases, leaving 5 bases of the junction unmatched. This CDR3 reads CASSSLTGASYEQYF. In DNA form, the CDR3 reads TGCGCCAGCAGCTCGCTGACAGGGGCCTCCTACGAGCAGTACTTC.

The chain combines TRBV10-1 with TRBJ1-3; D remains unclear. This CDR3 region has 16 residues. Germline-derived CDR1 and CDR2 are WNHNN and SYGVQD (reference sequence). V shed 0 bases and J shed 4 bases, with 13 bases lying between them. CDR3 loop: CASSESTGRTGNTIYF. CDR3 sequence (DNA): TGCGCCAGCAGTGAGTCGACGGGGAGAACCGGAAACACCATATATTTT.

The CDR3 is CASSPYTDTQYF. DNA for the CDR3: TGTGCCAGCAGCCCCTACACAGATACGCAGTATTTT. This sequence joins TRBV5-6 and TRBJ2-3; no firm D call. The CDR3 covers 12 residues. Trimming pared 4 bases from V and 2 bases from J, leaving 5 bases between. Germline values: CDR1 SGHDT, CDR2 YYEEEE.

This chain joins TRBV18 and TRBJ2-4, with 8 nucleotides matching TRBD1. Looked up from germline, CDR1 is KGHSH and CDR2 is LQKENI. The CDR3 contains 17 residues. The ends lost 2 bases at V and 1 base at J; junction bases unmatched: 7. The CDR3 nucleotides read TGTGCCAGCTCACCAACTCGACAGGGGACTGCCAAAAACATTCAGTACTTC. Amino acid sequence: CASSPTRQGTAKNIQYF.

This sequence joins TRBV27 and TRBJ1-2, with a possible D match to TRBD1 (6 bases). CDR1 and CDR2 from the germline V gene are MNHEY and SMNVEV (reference sequence). The CDR3 is 12 residues long. With 5 bases removed from V and 8 bases from J, the gap between germline ends came to 12 bases. In DNA form, the CDR3 reads TGTGCCAGCAGTAACTCCAGGGGAGGCTACACCTTC. Amino acid sequence: CASSNSRGGYTF.

J is TRBJ1-1 and V is TRBV27; no clear D gene. Per the germline V gene, CDR1 is MNHEY and CDR2 is SMNVEV (reference sequence). The length of the CDR3 is 16 residues. The V end lost 2 bases, the J end lost 0 bases, and 13 bases lay between the germline ends. The CDR3 bases are TGTGCCAGCAGTTTAGAACCGCAGTTCATGAACACTGAAGCTTTCTTT. Translation gives CASSLEPQFMNTEAFF.

The V gene is TRBV7-2, the J gene TRBJ2-2; D ambiguous. The CDR3 contains 14 residues. Germline assignment: CDR1 SGHTA and CDR2 FQGNSA. V was trimmed by 5 bases and J by 5 bases, leaving 12 bases between them. The CDR3 is CASSGQVWTGELFF. The DNA for the CDR3 is TGTGCCAGCAGCGGTCAGGTTTGGACCGGGGAGCTGTTTTTT.

This chain connects TRBV2 to TRBJ2-7; D uncertain. The CDR3 runs 13 residues. Trimming took 0 bases from V and 9 from J, leaving 12 bases between them. Germline V gives CDR1 SNHLY, CDR2 FYNNEI. The CDR3 loop is CASSEAEGRTQYF. Here the CDR3 DNA reads TGTGCCAGCAGTGAAGCGGAAGGTCGCACGCAGTACTTC.

This clone has a handful of counts. The chain uses TRBV9 and TRBJ2-5; 7 nucleotides align to TRBD2. V lost 2 bases and J lost 7; bases outside the gene matches: 14. This CDR3 region has 16 residues. The germline V gene encodes CDR1 SGDLS and CDR2 YYNGEE. CDR3 amino acids: CASSVGSAGVTATQYF. DNA for the CDR3: TGTGCCAGCAGCGTCGGCTCTGCGGGGGTCACGGCGACCCAGTACTTC. Together with reference TRBV9 and TRBJ2-5, the CDR3 gives the full variable domain: DSGVTQTPKHLITATGQRVTLRCSPRSGDLSVYWYQQSLDQGLQFLIQYYNGEERAKGNILERFSAQQFPDLHSELNLSSLELGDSALYFCASSVGSAGVTATQYFGPGTRLLVL.

As regards this clone: The junction and the germline gene differ at one end; a read error may be behind it. V and J are TRBV6-5 and TRBJ1-5; 8 bases line up with TRBD1. The CDR3 has 14 amino acids. Germline-derived CDR1 and CDR2 are MNHEY and SVGAGI. CDR3 protein: CASSPGGSNRPQHF. Written as DNA, the CDR3 is TGTGCCAGCAGTCCAGGGGGCTCCAATCGGCCCCAGCATTTT.

The CDR3 region has the DNA TGTGCCAGCAGCCCCAACAACAGGGTTTCCATATATTTT. Amino acids: CASSPNNRVSIYF. This chain links TRBV7-9 with TRBJ1-3, with D perhaps TRBD1 (6 bases). The CDR3 contains 13 residues. The germline V and J ends were trimmed by 5 bases and 11 bases, with 16 bases remaining between them. Per the germline V gene, CDR1 is SEHNR and CDR2 is FQNEAQ (reference sequence). The whole variable domain, filled in from reference TRBV7-9 and TRBJ1-3, reads DTGVSQNPRHKITKRGQNVTFRCDPISEHNRLYWYRQTLGQGPEFLTYFQNEAQLEKSRLLSDRFSAERPKGSFSTLEIQRTEQGDSAMYLCASSPNNRVSIYFGEGSWLTVV.

This clone was picked up a small number of times. The rearrangement joins TRBV5-6 to TRBJ1-5, with D hard to call. This CDR3 is built from 14 residues. Germline CDR1 SGHDT, CDR2 YYEEEE. V lost 0 bases, J lost 4 bases, and 8 bases lay in between. CDR3: CASSLGFGNQPQHF. The CDR3 DNA reads TGTGCCAGCAGCTTGGGGTTCGGGAATCAGCCCCAGCATTTT.

This chain connects TRBV10-3 to TRBJ1-6, with TRBD1 matching 8 bases. The trim removed 3 bases at V and 11 bases at J, leaving 12 bases unmatched. The CDR3 loop spans 16 amino acids. Per the germline V gene, CDR1 is ENHRY and CDR2 is SYGVKD. CDR3 amino acids: CAISDPRQGTSAPLHF. DNA of the CDR3: TGTGCCATCAGTGATCCACGACAGGGGACGTCTGCACCCCTCCACTTT.

The CDR3 DNA reads as TGTGCCAGCAGCGTAGGTTGGGGTAGCAATCAGCCCCAGCATTTT. This translates into CASSVGWGSNQPQHF. The rearrangement joins TRBV9 to TRBJ1-5; D remains ambiguous. The germline gives CDR1 SGDLS, CDR2 YYNGEE. CDR3 length: 15 residues. Trimming removed 0 bases at V and 0 bases at J, with 7 bases between.

The chain recombines TRBV5-5 with TRBJ1-2; 7 nucleotides line up with TRBD1. V trimming: 2 bases; J trimming: 1 base; junction bases outside the gene matches: 8. CDR1 SGHKS and CDR2 YYEKEE come from the germline V gene (reference sequence). This CDR3 region has 16 residues. The CDR3 is CASSFGLGTDNYGYTF. CDR3 DNA sequence: TGTGCCAGCAGCTTTGGGCTCGGGACAGATAACTATGGCTACACCTTC.